The entry below gives a single T cell receptor beta chain sequence along with its context. Its antigen is still unknown. Profiling relied on immunoSEQ multiplex PCR, and the TCRdb table lists in-frame clones only, not all of them. The profile shows about 100,000 clones, over 85% of them singletons. There are 16 residues in the CDR3. Trimming stripped 10 bases from V and 4 bases from J, with 23 bases between. The germline gives CDR1 MNHNY, CDR2 SVGAGI (reference sequence). The entry originates in a study of Tregs in tolerant kidney transplant recipients. Whole-study findings and limits: Donor-specific Treg expansion exceeded global Treg expansion in tolerant patients, suggesting antigen drive.

This clonotype was sampled from a human donor who received a combined kidney and bone marrow transplant. Sequenced material: CD4+ T cells from blood, taken before the transplant. The chain joins TRBV6-6 to TRBJ2-1, with D perhaps TRBD2 (6 bases). The CDR3 sequence is CAIAPGGGGKYNEQFF. DNA of the CDR3: TGTGCCATCGCCCCCGGTGGCGGAGGGAAATACAATGAGCAGTTCTTC.